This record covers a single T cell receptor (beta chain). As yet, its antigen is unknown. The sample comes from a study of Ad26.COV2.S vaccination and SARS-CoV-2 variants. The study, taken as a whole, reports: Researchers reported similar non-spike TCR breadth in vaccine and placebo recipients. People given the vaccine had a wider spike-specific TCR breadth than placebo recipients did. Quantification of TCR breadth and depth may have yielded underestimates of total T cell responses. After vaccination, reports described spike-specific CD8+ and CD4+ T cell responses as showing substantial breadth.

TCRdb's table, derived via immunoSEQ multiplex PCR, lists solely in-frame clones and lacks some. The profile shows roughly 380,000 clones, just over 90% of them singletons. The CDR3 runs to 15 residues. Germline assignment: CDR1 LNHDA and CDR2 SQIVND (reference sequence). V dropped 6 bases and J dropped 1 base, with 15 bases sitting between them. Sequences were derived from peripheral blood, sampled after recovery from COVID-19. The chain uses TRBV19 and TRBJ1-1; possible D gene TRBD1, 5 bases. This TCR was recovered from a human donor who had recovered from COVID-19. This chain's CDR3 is CASRLLTRGNTEAFF. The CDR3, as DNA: TGTGCCAGTAGATTATTGACGAGGGGGAACACTGAAGCTTTCTTT.